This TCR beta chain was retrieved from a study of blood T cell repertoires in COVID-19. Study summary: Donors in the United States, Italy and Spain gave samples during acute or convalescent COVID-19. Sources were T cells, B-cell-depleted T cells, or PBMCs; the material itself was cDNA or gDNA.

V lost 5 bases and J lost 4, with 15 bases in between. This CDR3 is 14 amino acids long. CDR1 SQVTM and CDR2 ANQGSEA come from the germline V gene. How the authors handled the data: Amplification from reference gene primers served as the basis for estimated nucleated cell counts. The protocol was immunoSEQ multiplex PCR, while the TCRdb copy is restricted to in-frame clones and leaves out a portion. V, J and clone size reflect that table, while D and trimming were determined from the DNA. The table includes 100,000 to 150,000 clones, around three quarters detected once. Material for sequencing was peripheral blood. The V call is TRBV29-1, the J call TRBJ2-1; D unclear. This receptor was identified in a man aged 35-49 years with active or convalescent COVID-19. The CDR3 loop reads CSVFIPGVYNEQFF. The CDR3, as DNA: TGCAGCGTTTTTATCCCCGGTGTATACAATGAGCAGTTCTTC.